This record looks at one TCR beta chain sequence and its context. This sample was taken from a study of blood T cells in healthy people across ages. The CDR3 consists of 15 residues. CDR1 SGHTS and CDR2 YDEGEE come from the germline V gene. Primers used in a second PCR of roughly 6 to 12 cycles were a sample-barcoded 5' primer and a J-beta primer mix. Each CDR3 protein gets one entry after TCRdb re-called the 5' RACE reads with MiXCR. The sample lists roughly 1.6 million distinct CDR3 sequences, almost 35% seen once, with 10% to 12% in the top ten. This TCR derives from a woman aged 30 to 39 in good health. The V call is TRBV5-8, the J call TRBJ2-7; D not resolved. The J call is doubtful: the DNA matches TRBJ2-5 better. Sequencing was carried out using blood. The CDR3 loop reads CASTYGEFAGETQYF. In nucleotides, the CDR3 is TGTGCCAGCACCTATGGAGAGTTCGCTGGGGAGACCCAGTACTTC.